The clone carrying this T cell receptor (beta chain) has just one count. This sample was taken from a study of shared clonotypes between healthy human individuals. V shed 5 bases and J shed 3 bases, with 12 bases lying between them. Germline CDR1 and CDR2: SGHRS and YFSETQ. The CDR3 runs 13 residues. The authors split each subset's genomic DNA evenly across several immunoSEQ plates. The protocol was immunoSEQ multiplex PCR, while the TCRdb copy is restricted to in-frame clones and leaves out a portion. The data hold 2 million to 2.5 million clones, with almost 96% observed a single time. CD45RA-negative memory and CD45RA+ naive subsets were split from the CD4+ cells.

This receptor was taken from a man between 18 and 29 years old in good health. The sequencing sample was made of naive CD4+ T cells sorted from blood. The subset here: CD45RA+ positively selected. The genes are TRBV5-1 and TRBJ2-7; D gene ambiguous. The CDR3 DNA is TGCGCCAGCAGTGTTCTCGGAGACTACGAGCAGTACTTC. Translation: CASSVLGDYEQYF.